This entry lists 17 T cell receptor beta chains sequenced from one sample in a study of T-cell memory formation after mild COVID-19. TCRdb reprocessed the 5' RACE reads via MiXCR and lists one record per CDR3 protein. Of some 450,000 distinct CDR3 sequences in the sample, 20% were seen once. Sequencing was carried out using PBMCs or a T cell subset sorted from them (not recorded which). The receptors stem from an adult woman who had mild COVID-19 (a few samples of this study predate the infection). Cell type and time point are not known.

The chain links TRBV11-2 to TRBJ2-1; weak D call: TRBD2 (5 bases). There are 16 residues in the CDR3. V gave up 5 bases and J gave up 3 bases, with 17 bases separating them. Germline assignment: CDR1 SGHAT and CDR2 FQNNGV. The CDR3 loop is CASSTSVGVVYNEQFF. The CDR3 bases are TGTGCCAGCAGCACCTCGGTGGGAGTGGTCTACAATGAGCAGTTCTTC.

CDR3 amino acids: CASSAQTQVTEQYF. The CDR3 coding sequence is TGTGCCAGTAGTGCCCAGACGCAGGTCACCGAGCAGTACTTC. The V and J genes are TRBV19 and TRBJ2-7; D remains ambiguous. Trimming left V 5 bases short and J 6 bases short, with 17 bases between. Germline assignment: CDR1 LNHDA and CDR2 SQIVND (reference sequence). The CDR3 runs to 14 residues.

V gene TRBV5-6 combines with J gene TRBJ1-4, with a weak D call TRBD1 (6 bases). CDR3 length: 14 amino acids. V lost 0 bases and J lost 8, with 11 bases in between. Germline lookup yields CDR1 SGHDT and CDR2 YYEEEE. CDR3 nucleotide sequence: TGTGCCAGCAGCTTGGGCTGGGGGCGCGAAAAACTGTTTTTT. It codes for CASSLGWGREKLFF.

This clonotype was seen more than once but under ten times. The chain recombines TRBV7-8 with TRBJ2-5; 9 bases fit TRBD2. This CDR3 has 16 amino acids. CDR1 is SGHVS, CDR2 FQNEAQ, per germline. The J segment lost 5 bases and the V segment lost 1 base, leaving 8 bases of the junction unmatched. In nucleotides, the CDR3 is TGTGCCAGCAGCTTAGGGGCGGCTAGCGGGAAGGAGACCCAGTACTTC. This translates into CASSLGAASGKETQYF.

V and J are TRBV5-4 and TRBJ2-7; 14 bases align to TRBD2. The V gene end was trimmed by 7 bases and the J gene end by 3 bases; junction bases not matched to a gene: 9. Germline lookup yields CDR1 SGHNT and CDR2 YYREEE (reference sequence). This CDR3 is built from 16 residues. CDR3: CASSHSGLAGDYEQYF. The DNA of the CDR3 is TGTGCCAGCTCGCACTCGGGACTAGCGGGGGACTACGAGCAGTACTTC.

This chain uses TRBV20-1 with TRBJ2-7; 9 bases map to TRBD2. Germline assignment: CDR1 DFQATT and CDR2 SNEGSKA (reference sequence). V shed 1 base, J shed 2 bases, and the junction held 6 bases outside the gene matches. CDR3 length: 15 residues. Here the CDR3 DNA reads TGCAGTGCTAGAGTCCCAGCGGGAGGCGCCTACGAGCAGTACTTC. Translation gives CSARVPAGGAYEQYF.

The chain recombines TRBV12-3 or TRBV12-4 with TRBJ1-2; TRBD1 agrees at 10 bases. The CDR3 runs to 17 residues. V trimming: 0 bases; J trimming: 5 bases; junction bases outside the gene matches: 9. Written as DNA, the CDR3 is TGTGCCAGCAGTTTAGCGGCCGGGACAGGGGTTGGGTATGGCTACACCTTC. Translation gives CASSLAAGTGVGYGYTF.

The chain is built from TRBV4-2 and TRBJ2-7, with TRBD1 identical over 7 bases. CDR1 and CDR2 (germline): LGHNA, YNFKEQ. The CDR3 length is 15 residues. The trim removed 1 base at V and 1 base at J, leaving 4 bases unmatched. CDR3 in DNA: TGTGCCAGCAGCCAAGGTTCGGGACAGTCCTACGAGCAGTACTTC. It encodes CASSQGSGQSYEQYF.

In nucleotides, the CDR3 is TGTGCCAGCAGTCCTACGACAGGGCGAACAGATACGCAGTATTTT. It specifies CASSPTTGRTDTQYF. The J gene is TRBJ2-3, the V gene TRBV12-3 or TRBV12-4; 7 nucleotides align to TRBD1. Unmatched junction bases numbered 8, after V lost 5 bases and J lost 3 bases. CDR3 length: 15 amino acids.

In its sample, this clonotype was seen many times. The chain is built from TRBV10-3 and TRBJ1-5; no firm D call. The V gene's germline CDR1 is ENHRY and CDR2 SYGVKD. The CDR3 sequence is 13 residues long. Between the trimmed V and J ends, which lost 10 bases and 5 bases, there was a span of 15 bases. The CDR3 loop is CATGTYVDQPQHF. The CDR3 DNA reads as TGTGCCACCGGAACCTATGTAGATCAGCCCCAGCATTTT.

This sequence joins TRBV11-2 and TRBJ1-2; the D is unclear. The CDR3 loop spans 12 amino acids. Trimming cost V 2 bases and J 4 bases, with 5 bases left between them. In germline, CDR1 is SGHAT, CDR2 FQNNGV. CDR3 coding DNA: TGTGCCAGCAGCTTACGTGCCTATGGCTACACCTTC. Translated: CASSLRAYGYTF.

This clonotype was observed a few times. V usage is TRBV25-1 and J usage is TRBJ2-3; D is unresolved. Per the germline V gene, CDR1 is MGHDK and CDR2 is SYGVNS. The CDR3 is 13 residues long. V lost 3 bases and J 2 bases, leaving 6 bases between the germline ends. Here the CDR3 reads CASSESPTDTQYF. CDR3 nucleotide sequence: TGTGCCAGCAGTGAGAGTCCCACAGATACGCAGTATTTT.

This clonotype was counted only a few times. The chain uses TRBV5-1 and TRBJ2-3, with 8 positions matching TRBD1. This CDR3 is 15 amino acids long. Trimming took 2 bases from V and 3 from J; bases not matched to a gene: 5. Germline loops: CDR1 SGHRS, CDR2 YFSETQ. The CDR3 loop reads CASSFVGDRTDTQYF. The CDR3 bases are TGCGCCAGCAGCTTCGTGGGGGACAGGACAGATACGCAGTATTTT.

CDR3 in amino acids: CASGGTFNSPLHF. For the CDR3, the DNA is TGTGCCAGCGGGGGGACATTTAATTCACCCCTCCACTTT. The chain carries TRBV13 and TRBJ1-6; D is possibly TRBD1 (6 bases). The V gene's germline CDR1 is PRHDT and CDR2 FYEKMQ (reference sequence). This CDR3 is 13 amino acids long. Deletions cut 8 bases from V and 6 bases from J, with 11 bases between.

This clonotype has ten or more counts. The chain uses TRBV5-1 and TRBJ2-1; 7 bases map to TRBD1. CDR3 length equals 14 residues. V lost 4 bases, J lost 10 bases, and 11 bases stayed unmatched. The V gene's germline CDR1 is SGHRS and CDR2 YFSETQ. The CDR3 spells CASSLLGQAEEQFF. The CDR3 nucleotides read TGCGCCAGCAGCCTCCTTGGACAGGCCGAGGAGCAGTTCTTC.

The V gene is TRBV5-1, the J gene TRBJ1-6; D is undetermined. CDR1 SGHRS and CDR2 YFSETQ come from the germline V gene. The V end lost 4 bases, the J end lost 3 bases, and 11 bases lay between the germline ends. The CDR3 is made up of 15 amino acids. CDR3 nucleotides: TGCGCCAGCAGCATTCGGACGGACTATAATTCACCCCTCCACTTT. Amino acid sequence: CASSIRTDYNSPLHF.

The chain recombines TRBV5-1 with TRBJ2-5; a weak D match, TRBD2 (5 bases). V shed 3 bases and J shed 7 bases, with 19 bases lying between them. The CDR3 runs 15 residues. Germline V gene data show CDR1 as SGHRS and CDR2 as YFSETQ. The CDR3 nucleotides are TGCGCCAGCAGCTCTACGGACCTGACTACCCGGACCCAGTACTTC. Its translation is CASSSTDLTTRTQYF.